This TCR beta chain was obtained from a study of cytomegalovirus exposure and HLA in healthy donors. Findings and caveats of the study: Being productive about 87% or about 30% of the time was typical of most TCR beta V segments in an earlier analysis. Common viral pathogens seemed, in a later analysis, to connect with several of the most significant clusters. In a later analysis, TCR beta V- and J-gene trimming showed a link to a missense DCLRE1C variant.

PCR used 60 Vbeta primers and 13 Jbeta primers. Generated by immunoSEQ multiplex PCR, the TCRdb table keeps only in-frame clones and is missing some. This table lists about 52,000 clones. As concerns this clone: Antigen unknown.

Germline V lookup: CDR1 SGHRS, CDR2 YFSETQ. Trimming left V 0 bases short and J 3 bases short, with 10 bases between. The CDR3 loop spans 14 amino acids. The sequence came from a woman aged 55-69 years in good health and CMV-seropositive. The chain employs TRBV5-1 and TRBJ2-7; no reliable D call. The source material was PBMCs. The CDR3 protein is CASSLVDTDYEQYF. Written as DNA, the CDR3 is TGCGCCAGCAGCTTGGTAGACACAGACTACGAGCAGTACTTC. The full variable domain, with the rest looked up from reference TRBV5-1 and TRBJ2-7, is KAGVTQTPRYLIKTRGQQVTLSCSPISGHRSVSWYQQTPGQGLQFLFEYFSETQRNKGNFPGRFSGRQFSNSRSEMNVSTLELGDSALYLCASSLVDTDYEQYFGPGTRLTVT.